This TCR beta chain was found in a study of CD8+CD57+ T cells in acquired aplastic anemia. Turning to the study itself: When averaged, DNA from sorted CD4+ and CD8+ cells came to around 3 ug. Study-wide results and limits: Between patients and controls, around 31 CD8+ CDR3 sequences were found in common. Significance was not reached for CD8+ Simpson's diversity between patients and controls.

Germline lookup yields CDR1 KGHDR and CDR2 SFDVKD. Trimming pared 5 bases from V and 1 base from J, leaving 10 bases between. This CDR3 comprises 15 residues. As for this clonotype: Its specificity is unknown.

For CDR3 and TCR beta VDJ profiling, genomic DNA was the template used. TCRdb re-analysed the reads in MiXCR, keeping a single row per CDR3 protein. The sample has 86,000 or so distinct CDR3 sequences; about half are singletons. Source material: sorted CD4+, CD8+, or CD8+CD57+ T cells (not recorded which) from PBMCs. The V gene is TRBV24-1, the J gene TRBJ2-2; D possibly corresponds to TRBD1 (5 bases). The TCR comes from a human donor in good health, serving as a control. CDR3 DNA: TGTGCCACCAGTGCCACGGACAAGAACACCGGGGAGCTGTTTTTT. It encodes CATSATDKNTGELFF.